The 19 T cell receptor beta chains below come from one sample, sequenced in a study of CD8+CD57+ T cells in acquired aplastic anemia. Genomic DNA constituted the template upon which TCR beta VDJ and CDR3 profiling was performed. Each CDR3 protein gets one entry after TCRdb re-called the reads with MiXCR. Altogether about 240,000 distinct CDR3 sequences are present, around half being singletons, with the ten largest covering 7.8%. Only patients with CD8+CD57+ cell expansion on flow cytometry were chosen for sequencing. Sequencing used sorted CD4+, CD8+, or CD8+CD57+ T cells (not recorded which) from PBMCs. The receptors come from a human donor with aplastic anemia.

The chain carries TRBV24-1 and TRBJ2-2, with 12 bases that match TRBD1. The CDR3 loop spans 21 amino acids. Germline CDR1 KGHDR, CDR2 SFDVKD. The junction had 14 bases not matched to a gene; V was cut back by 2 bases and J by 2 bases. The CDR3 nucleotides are TGTGCCACCAGTGATTCCTTCGCGGGACAGGGGGCCTTACGAAACACCGGGGAGCTGTTTTTT. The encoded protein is CATSDSFAGQGALRNTGELFF.

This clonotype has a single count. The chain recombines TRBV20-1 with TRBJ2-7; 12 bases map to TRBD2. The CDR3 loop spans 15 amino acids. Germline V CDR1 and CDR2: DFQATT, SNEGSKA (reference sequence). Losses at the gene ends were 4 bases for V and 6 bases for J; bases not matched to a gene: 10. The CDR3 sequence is CSATTLAGGHLEQYF. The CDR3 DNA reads TGCAGTGCTACTACCCTAGCGGGGGGGCATCTCGAGCAGTACTTC.

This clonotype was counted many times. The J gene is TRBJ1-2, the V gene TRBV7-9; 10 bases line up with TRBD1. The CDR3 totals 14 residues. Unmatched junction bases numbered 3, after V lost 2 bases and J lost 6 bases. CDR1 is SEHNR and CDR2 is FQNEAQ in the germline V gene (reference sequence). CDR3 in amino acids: CASSLSTGGDGYTF. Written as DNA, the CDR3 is TGTGCCAGCAGCTTATCGACAGGGGGCGATGGCTACACCTTC.

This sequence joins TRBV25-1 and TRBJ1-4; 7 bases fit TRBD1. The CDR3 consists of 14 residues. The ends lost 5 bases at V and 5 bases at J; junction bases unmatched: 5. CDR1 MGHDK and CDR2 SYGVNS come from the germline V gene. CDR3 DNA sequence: TGTGCCAGCAGTTCCGGGACAGCGAATGAAAAACTGTTTTTT. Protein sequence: CASSSGTANEKLFF.

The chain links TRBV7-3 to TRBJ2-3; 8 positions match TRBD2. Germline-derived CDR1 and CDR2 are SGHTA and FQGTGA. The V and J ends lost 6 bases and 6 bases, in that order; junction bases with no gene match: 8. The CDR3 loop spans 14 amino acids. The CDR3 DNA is TGTGCCAGCAGTCCTTCGGGAGGGATCGATACGCAGTATTTT. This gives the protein CASSPSGGIDTQYF.

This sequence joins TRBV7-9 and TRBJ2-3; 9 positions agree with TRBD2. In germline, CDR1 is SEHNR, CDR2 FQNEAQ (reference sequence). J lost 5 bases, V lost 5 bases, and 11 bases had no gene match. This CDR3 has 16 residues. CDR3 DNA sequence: TGTGCCAGCAGCCCTCCATTAGCGGGGGTGGGAGATACGCAGTATTTT. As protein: CASSPPLAGVGDTQYF.

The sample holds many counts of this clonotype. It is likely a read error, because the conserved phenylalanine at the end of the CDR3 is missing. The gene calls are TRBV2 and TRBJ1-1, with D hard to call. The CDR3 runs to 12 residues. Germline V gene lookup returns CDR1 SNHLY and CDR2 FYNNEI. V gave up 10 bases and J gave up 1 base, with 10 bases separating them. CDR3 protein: CANKSRNTEAFL. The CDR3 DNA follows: TGTGCCAACAAATCGAGGAACACTGAAGCTTTCCTT.

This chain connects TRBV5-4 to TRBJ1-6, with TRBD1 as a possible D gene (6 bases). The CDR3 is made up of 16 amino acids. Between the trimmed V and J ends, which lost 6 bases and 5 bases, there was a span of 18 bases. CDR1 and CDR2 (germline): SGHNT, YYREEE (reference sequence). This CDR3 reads CASTRGGGGNNSPLHF. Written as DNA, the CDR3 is TGTGCCAGCACGAGAGGCGGGGGCGGGAATAATTCACCCCTCCACTTT.

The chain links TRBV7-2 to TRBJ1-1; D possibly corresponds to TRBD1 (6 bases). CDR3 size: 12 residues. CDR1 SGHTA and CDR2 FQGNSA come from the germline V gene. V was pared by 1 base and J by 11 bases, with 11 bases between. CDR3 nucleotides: TGTGCCAGCAGCTTAGGGACAGTAAATGCTTTCTTT. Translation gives CASSLGTVNAFF. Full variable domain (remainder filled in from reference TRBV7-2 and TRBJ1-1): GAGVSQSPSNKVTEKGKDVELRCDPISGHTALYWYRQSLGQGLEFLIYFQGNSAPDKSGLPSDRFSAERTGGSVSTLTIQRTQQEDSAVYLCASSLGTVNAFFGQGTRLTVV.

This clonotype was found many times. The CDR3 DNA is TGTGCCAGCAGCCAGGGGGCTGGTGTTTGGGGAGCTTTCTTT. Protein sequence: CASSQGAGVWGAFF. The chain couples TRBV7-3 to TRBJ1-1; 8 bases agree with TRBD1. The germline CDR1 and CDR2 sequences are SGHTA and FQGTGA. The CDR3 has 14 residues. V shed 5 bases, J shed 10 bases, and the junction held 12 bases outside the gene matches.

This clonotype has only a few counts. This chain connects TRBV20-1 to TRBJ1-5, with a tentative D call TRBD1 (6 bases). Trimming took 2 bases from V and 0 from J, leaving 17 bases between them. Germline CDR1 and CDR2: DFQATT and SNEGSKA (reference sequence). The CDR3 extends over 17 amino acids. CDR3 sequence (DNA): TGCAGTGCTAGAAACCCCGACAGGCCATATAGCAATCAGCCCCAGCATTTT. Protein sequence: CSARNPDRPYSNQPQHF.

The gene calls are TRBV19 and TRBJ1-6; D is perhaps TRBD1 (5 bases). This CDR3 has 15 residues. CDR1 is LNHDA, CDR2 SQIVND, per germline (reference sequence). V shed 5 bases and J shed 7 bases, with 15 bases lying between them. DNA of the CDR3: TGTGCCAGTAGTCCTCCAGTCGGGGGGAATTCACCCCTCCACTTT. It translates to CASSPPVGGNSPLHF.

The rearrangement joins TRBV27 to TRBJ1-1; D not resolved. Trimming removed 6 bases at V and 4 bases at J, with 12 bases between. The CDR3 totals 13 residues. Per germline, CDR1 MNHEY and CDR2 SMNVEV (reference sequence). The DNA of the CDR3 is TGTGCCAGCAGGACTTTTTTGGGCACTGAAGCTTTCTTT. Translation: CASRTFLGTEAFF.

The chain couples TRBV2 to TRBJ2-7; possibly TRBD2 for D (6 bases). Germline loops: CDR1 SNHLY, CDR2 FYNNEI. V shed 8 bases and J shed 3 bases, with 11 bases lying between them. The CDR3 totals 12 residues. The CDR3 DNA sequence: TGTGCCAGCGGGGACTCCTTCTACGAGCAGTACGTC. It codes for CASGDSFYEQYV.

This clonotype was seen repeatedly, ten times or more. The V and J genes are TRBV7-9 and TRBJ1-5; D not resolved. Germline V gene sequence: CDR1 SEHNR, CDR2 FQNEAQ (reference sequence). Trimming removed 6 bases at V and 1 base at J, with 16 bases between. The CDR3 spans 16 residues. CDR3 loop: CASSSTASRSNQPQHF. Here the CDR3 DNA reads TGTGCCAGCAGTTCGACGGCATCGCGGAGCAATCAGCCCCAGCATTTT.

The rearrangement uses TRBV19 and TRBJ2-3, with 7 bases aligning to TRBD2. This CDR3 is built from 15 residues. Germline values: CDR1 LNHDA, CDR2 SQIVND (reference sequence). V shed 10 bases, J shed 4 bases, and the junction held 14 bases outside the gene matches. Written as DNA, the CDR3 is TGTGCCATCGGGCGAGGGGCGGGGGACCCAGATACGCAGTATTTT. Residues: CAIGRGAGDPDTQYF.

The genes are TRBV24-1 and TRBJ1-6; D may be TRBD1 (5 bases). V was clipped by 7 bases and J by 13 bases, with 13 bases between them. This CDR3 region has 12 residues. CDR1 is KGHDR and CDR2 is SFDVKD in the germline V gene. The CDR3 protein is CATRGSGPPLHF. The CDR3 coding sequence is TGTGCCACCAGGGGGTCAGGGCCCCCCCTCCACTTT.

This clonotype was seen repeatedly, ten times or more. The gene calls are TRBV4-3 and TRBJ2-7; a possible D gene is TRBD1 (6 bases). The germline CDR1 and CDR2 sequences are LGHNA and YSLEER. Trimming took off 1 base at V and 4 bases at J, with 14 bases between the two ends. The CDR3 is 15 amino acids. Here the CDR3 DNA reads TGCGCCAGCAGCCAAGGGGGGCTTAAGGGTTACGAGCAGTACTTC. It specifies CASSQGGLKGYEQYF.

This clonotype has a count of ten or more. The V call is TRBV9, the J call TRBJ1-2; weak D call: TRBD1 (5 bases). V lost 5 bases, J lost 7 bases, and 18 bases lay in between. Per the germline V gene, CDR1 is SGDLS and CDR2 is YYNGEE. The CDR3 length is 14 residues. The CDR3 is CASSPGQALSGYTF. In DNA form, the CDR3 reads TGTGCCAGCAGTCCGGGGCAGGCTTTATCTGGCTACACCTTC.